The text below deals with one T cell receptor beta chain. Antigen specificity is unknown. The data belong to a study of CD8+ T cells in alopecia areata. Study overall: Tofacitinib administration to treated patients was oral, at 5 to 10 mg twice daily.

Study observations and caveats: Elevated clonality characterized lesional scalp relative to normal scalp, particularly in alopecia totalis/universalis. Tofacitinib significantly lowered scalp clonality and expanded CD8+ clones among the top 100.

Indicated treatment: oral pan-JAK inhibitor, 5-10 mg twice daily. Collection of lesional scalp punch biopsies and peripheral blood was performed in alopecia areata patients. CDR1 and CDR2 from the germline V gene are SGHVS and FNYEAQ. The CDR3 covers 16 residues. Trimming took off 0 bases at V and 2 bases at J, with 8 bases between the two ends. RNA extraction and reverse transcription yielded cDNA as sequencing template. Sequencing was performed with immunoSEQ multiplex PCR; in TCRdb, only in-frame clones are kept and a portion is missing. The sample yields about 6,900 clones, about two thirds seen once.

The V and J genes are TRBV7-6 and TRBJ1-6; D is perhaps TRBD1 (5 bases). Sample: skin, taken at week 4, from a patient treated with tofacitinib. The source of this sequence is a human donor with alopecia areata. In nucleotides, the CDR3 is TGTGCCAGCAGCTTAGCAGGGACGACCTATAATTCACCCCTCCACTTT. Its translation: CASSLAGTTYNSPLHF.